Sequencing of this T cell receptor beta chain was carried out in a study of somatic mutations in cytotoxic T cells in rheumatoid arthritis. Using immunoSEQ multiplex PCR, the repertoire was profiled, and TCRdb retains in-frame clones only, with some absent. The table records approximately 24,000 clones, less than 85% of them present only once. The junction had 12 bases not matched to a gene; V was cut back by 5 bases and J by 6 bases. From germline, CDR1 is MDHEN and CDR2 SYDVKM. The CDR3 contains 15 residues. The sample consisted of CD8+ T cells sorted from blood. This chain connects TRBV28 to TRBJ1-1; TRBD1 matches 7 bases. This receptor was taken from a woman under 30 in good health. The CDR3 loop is CASSPPTTGRPEAFF. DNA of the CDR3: TGTGCCAGCAGTCCACCCACGACAGGGAGGCCTGAAGCTTTCTTT.